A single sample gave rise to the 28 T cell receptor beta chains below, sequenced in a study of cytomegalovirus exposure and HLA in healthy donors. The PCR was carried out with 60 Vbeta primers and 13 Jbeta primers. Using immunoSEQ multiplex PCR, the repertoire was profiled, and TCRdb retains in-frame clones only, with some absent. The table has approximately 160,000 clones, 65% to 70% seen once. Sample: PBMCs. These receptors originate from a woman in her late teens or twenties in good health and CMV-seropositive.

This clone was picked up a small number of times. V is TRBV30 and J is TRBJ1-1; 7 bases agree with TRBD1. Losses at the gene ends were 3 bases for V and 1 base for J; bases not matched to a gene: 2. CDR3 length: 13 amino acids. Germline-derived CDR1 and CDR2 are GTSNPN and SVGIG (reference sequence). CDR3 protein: CAWSWTGNTEAFF. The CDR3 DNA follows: TGTGCCTGGAGCTGGACAGGGAACACTGAAGCTTTCTTT.

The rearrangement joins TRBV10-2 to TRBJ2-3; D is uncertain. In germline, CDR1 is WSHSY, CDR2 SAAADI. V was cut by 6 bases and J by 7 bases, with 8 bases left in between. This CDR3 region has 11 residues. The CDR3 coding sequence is TGCGCCAGCAGCTACTCGTATACGCAGTATTTT. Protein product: CASSYSYTQYF.

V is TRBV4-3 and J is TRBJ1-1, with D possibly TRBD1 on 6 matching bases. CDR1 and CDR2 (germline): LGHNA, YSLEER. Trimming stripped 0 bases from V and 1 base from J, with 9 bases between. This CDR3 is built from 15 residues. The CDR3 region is CASSQDPGANTEAFF. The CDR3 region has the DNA TGCGCCAGCAGCCAAGACCCAGGGGCGAACACTGAAGCTTTCTTT.

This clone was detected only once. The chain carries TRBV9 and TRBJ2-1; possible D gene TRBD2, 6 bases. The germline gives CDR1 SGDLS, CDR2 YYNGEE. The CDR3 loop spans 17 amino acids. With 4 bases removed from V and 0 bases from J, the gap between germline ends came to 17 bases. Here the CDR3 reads CASSPWGEHYSYNEQFF. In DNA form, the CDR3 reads TGTGCCAGCAGCCCCTGGGGGGAACATTACTCCTACAATGAGCAGTTCTTC.

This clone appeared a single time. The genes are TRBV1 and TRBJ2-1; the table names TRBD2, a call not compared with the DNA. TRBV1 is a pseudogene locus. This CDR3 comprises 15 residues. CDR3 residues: CTSSQDRLAGNEQFF. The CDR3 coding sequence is TGCACCAGCAGCCAAGATCGTCTAGCGGGGAATGAGCAGTTCTTC.

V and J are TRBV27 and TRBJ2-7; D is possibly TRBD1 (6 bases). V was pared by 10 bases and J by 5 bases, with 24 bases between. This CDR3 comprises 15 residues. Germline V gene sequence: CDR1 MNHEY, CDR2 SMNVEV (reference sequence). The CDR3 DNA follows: TGTGCCACCTCGTTCAGGGGCAGTTGGGTGGACGAGCAGTACTTC. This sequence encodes CATSFRGSWVDEQYF.

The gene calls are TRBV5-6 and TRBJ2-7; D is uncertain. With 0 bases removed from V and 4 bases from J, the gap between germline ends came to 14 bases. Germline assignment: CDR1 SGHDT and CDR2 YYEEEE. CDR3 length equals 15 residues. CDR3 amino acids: CASSLGEAALYEQYF. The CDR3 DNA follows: TGTGCCAGCAGCTTGGGAGAGGCAGCCCTTTACGAGCAGTACTTC.

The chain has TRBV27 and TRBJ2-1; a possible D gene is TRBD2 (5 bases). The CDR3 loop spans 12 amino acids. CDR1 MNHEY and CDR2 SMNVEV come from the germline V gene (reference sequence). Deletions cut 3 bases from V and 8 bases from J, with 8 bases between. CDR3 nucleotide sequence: TGTGCCAGCAGTTTTGAGGGCTATGAGCAGTTCTTC. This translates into CASSFEGYEQFF.

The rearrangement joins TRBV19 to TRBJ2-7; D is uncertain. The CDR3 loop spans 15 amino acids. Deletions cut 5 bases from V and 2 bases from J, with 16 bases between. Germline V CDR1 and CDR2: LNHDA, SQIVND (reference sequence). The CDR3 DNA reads TGTGCCAGTAGTGGCTCAGAGGAAAGCCCCTACGAGCAGTACTTC. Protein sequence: CASSGSEESPYEQYF.

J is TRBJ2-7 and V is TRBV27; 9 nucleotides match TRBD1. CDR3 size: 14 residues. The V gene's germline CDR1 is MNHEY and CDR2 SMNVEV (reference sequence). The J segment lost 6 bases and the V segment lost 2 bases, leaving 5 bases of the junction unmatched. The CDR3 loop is CASSLGGQGIEQYF. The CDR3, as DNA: TGTGCCAGCAGTTTAGGCGGACAGGGGATCGAGCAGTACTTC.

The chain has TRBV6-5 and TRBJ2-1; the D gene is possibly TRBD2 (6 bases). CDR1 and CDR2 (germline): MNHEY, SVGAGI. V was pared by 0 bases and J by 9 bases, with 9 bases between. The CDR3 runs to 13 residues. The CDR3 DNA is TGTGCCAGCAGTTACTCGCGGGACGGTGAGCAGTTCTTC. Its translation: CASSYSRDGEQFF.

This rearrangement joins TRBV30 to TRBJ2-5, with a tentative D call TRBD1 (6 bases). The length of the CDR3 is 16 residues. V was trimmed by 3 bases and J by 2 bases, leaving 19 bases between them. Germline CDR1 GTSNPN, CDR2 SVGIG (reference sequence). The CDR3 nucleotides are TGTGCCTGGAGACGGCCCCGGGACACGGAACAAGAGACCCAGTACTTC. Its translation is CAWRRPRDTEQETQYF.

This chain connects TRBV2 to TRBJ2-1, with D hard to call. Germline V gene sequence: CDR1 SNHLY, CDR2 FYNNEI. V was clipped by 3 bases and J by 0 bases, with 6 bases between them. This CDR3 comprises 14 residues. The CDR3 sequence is CASSERNSYNEQFF. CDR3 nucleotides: TGTGCCAGCAGTGAGCGGAACTCCTACAATGAGCAGTTCTTC.

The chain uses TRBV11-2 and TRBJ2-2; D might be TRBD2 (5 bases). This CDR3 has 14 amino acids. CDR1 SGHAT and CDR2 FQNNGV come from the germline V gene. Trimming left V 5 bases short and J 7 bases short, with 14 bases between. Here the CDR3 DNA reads TGTGCCAGCAGCCCCCGGACTGCGAACGGGGAGCTGTTTTTT. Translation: CASSPRTANGELFF. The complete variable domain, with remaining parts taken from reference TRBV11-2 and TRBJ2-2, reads EAGVAQSPRYKIIEKRQSVAFWCNPISGHATLYWYQQILGQGPKLLIQFQNNGVVDDSQLPKDRFSAERLKGVDSTLKIQPAKLEDSAVYLCASSPRTANGELFFGEGSRLTVL.

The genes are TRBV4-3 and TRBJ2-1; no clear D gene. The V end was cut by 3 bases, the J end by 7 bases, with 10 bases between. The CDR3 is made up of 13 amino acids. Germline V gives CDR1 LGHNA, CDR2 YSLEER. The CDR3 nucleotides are TGCGCCAGCAGCCAGGTTACCGGTAATGAGCAGTTCTTC. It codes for CASSQVTGNEQFF.

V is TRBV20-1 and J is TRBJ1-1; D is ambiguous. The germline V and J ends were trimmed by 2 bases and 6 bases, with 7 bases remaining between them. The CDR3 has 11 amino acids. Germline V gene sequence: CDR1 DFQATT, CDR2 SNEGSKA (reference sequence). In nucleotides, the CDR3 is TGCAGTGCTAGAAACTTTGCTGAAGCTTTCTTT. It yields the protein CSARNFAEAFF.

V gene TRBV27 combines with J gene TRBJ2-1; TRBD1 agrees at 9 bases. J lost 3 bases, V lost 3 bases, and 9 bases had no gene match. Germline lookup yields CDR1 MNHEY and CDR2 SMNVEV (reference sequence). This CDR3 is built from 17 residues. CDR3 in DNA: TGTGCCAGCAGTTTCCTCGAACGGACAGGGGTCTACAATGAGCAGTTCTTC. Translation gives CASSFLERTGVYNEQFF.

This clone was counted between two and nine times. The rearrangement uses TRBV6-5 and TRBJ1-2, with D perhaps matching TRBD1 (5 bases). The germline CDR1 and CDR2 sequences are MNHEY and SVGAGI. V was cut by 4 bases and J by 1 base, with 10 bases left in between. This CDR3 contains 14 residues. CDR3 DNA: TGTGCCAGCAGTTTAACAGGTTTTAACTATGGCTACACCTTC. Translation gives CASSLTGFNYGYTF.

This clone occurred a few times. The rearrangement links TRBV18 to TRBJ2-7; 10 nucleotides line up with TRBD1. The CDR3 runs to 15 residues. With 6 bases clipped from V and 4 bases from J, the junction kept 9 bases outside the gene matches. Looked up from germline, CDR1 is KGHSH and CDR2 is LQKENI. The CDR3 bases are TGTGCCAGCTCTGCGGTGGGACAGGGGAGTTACGAGCAGTACTTC. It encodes CASSAVGQGSYEQYF.

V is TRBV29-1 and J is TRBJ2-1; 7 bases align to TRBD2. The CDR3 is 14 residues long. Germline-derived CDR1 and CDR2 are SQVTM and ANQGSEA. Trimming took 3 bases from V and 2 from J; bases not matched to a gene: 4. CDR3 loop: CSVDGGLAYNEQFF. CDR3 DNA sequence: TGCAGCGTTGATGGAGGACTAGCCTACAATGAGCAGTTCTTC.

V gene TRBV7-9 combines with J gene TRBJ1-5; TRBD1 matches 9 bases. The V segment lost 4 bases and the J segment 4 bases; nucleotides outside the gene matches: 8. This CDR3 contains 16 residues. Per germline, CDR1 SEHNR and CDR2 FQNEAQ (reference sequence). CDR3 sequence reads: CASSSTGGQGNQPQHF. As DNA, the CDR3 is TGTGCCAGCAGCTCGACGGGGGGACAGGGAAATCAGCCCCAGCATTTT.

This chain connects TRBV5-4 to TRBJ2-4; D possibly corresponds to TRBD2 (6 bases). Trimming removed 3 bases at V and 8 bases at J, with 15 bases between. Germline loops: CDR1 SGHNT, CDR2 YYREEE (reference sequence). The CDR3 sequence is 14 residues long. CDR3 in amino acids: CASSSGGSGYIQYF. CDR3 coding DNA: TGTGCCAGCAGCTCCGGGGGATCGGGATACATTCAGTACTTC.

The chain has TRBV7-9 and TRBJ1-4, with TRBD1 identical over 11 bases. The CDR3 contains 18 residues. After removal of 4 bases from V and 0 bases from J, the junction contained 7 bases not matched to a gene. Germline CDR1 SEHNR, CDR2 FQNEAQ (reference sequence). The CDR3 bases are TGTGCCAGCAGCTCGGGACAGGGGGAGGGGACAACTAATGAAAAACTGTTTTTT. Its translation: CASSSGQGEGTTNEKLFF.

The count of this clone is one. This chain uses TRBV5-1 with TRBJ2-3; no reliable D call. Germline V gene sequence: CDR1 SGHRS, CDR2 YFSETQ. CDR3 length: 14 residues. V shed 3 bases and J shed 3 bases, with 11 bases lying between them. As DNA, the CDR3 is TGCGCCAGCAGCTGGGCTTTAAGTACAGATACGCAGTATTTT. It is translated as CASSWALSTDTQYF.

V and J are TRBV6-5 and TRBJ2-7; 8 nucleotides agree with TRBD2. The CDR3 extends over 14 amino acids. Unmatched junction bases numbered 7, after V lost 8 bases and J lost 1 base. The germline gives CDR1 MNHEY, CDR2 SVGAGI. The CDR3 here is CASLRGLGSYEQYF. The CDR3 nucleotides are TGTGCCAGCCTCCGGGGACTAGGGTCCTACGAGCAGTACTTC.

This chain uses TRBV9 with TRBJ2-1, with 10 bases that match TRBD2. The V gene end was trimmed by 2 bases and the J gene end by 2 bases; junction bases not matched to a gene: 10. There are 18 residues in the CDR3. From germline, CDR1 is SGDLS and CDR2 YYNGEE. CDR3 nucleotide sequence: TGTGCCAGCAGCGTTTTTGACTTAGCGGGGGGAGCCTACAATGAGCAGTTCTTC. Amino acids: CASSVFDLAGGAYNEQFF. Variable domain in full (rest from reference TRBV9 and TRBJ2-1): DSGVTQTPKHLITATGQRVTLRCSPRSGDLSVYWYQQSLDQGLQFLIQYYNGEERAKGNILERFSAQQFPDLHSELNLSSLELGDSALYFCASSVFDLAGGAYNEQFFGPGTRLTVL.

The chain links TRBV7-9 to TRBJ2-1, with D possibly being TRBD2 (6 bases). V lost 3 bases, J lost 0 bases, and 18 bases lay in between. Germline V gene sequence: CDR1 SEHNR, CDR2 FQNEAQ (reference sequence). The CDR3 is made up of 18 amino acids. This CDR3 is CASSLVLGSSSSYNEQFF. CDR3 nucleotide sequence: TGTGCCAGCAGCTTGGTTCTCGGGAGCTCGAGCTCCTACAATGAGCAGTTCTTC.

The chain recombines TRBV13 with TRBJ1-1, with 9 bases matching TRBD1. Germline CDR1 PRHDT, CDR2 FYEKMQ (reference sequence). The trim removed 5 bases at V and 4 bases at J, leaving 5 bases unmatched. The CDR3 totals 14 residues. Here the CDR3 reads CASSNRGPITEAFF. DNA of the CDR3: TGTGCCAGCAGCAACAGGGGGCCTATCACTGAAGCTTTCTTT.